The entry below describes one TCR beta chain. The target antigen is unknown. Broader study findings: The larger cohort examined one V-J beta rearrangement, not whole repertoires. In terms of TCR gene usage, tumor memory CD4+ T cells clustered together with blood and lymph node memory CD4+ cells, as well as with lymph node naive CD4+ cells. Tumor Tregs overlapped most with tumor, then blood, naive CD4+ cells.

The CDR3 loop spans 13 amino acids. Looked up from germline, CDR1 is KGHDR and CDR2 is SFDVKD. V shed 4 bases and J shed 5 bases, with 9 bases lying between them. Cells sorted as Tregs were CD4+, CD25+ and CD127-/low. Constant-region reverse primers amplified full-length variable regions, followed by semi-nested Nested Universal Primer A PCR. TCRdb recomputed calls from the 5' RACE reads with MiXCR, one row per CDR3 protein. The top ten hold roughly 4.5% of the sample, which has 35,000 to 50,000 distinct CDR3 sequences, roughly 23% seen once. Material: Tregs sorted from a lymph node. V gene TRBV24-1 combines with J gene TRBJ2-3; TRBD2 is a possible D gene (6 bases). The sequence was collected from a female donor with breast cancer. DNA of the CDR3: TGTGCCACCAGTGAACACGGGGGAGATACGCAGTATTTT. Its translation is CATSEHGGDTQYF.